Included here is one T cell receptor (beta chain) sequence, with context. What antigen it recognizes has not been identified. No base qualities exist here, and no much larger clone lies one base off it. This sample is drawn from a study of OX40 agonist ivuxolimab in advanced cancers. The study in broad terms: Ivuxolimab was a fully human IgG2 agonistic monoclonal antibody targeting the costimulatory receptor OX40 (CD134). Intravenous ivuxolimab was administered to patients every 2 weeks at six dose levels: 0.01, 0.1, 0.3, 1.5, 3 and 10 mg/kg. Among the roughly 52 dose-escalation patients, about 20 had hepatocellular carcinoma, approximately 15 melanoma, 9 renal cell carcinoma and 9 head and neck cancer. A male proportion of around 80% and a mean age of about 60 years, ranging from about 23 to 79, were recorded for the dose-escalation cohort. Prior anti-PD-1, anti-PD-L1 or anti-CTLA-4 therapy was permitted, and less than 45% of dose-escalation patients had received checkpoint inhibitors. Partial responses occurred in three dose-escalation patients: two with cutaneous melanoma and one with hepatocellular carcinoma. Peripheral TCRbeta sequencing was intended to test whether TCR sequence diversity was altered and clonal T-cell expansion was caused by ivuxolimab. The monotherapy dose-escalation portion (N of about 52 patients) of the phase I ivuxolimab trial is reported in the paper. What the authors observed across the whole study: Low levels of normalized T-cell clonal expansion were also seen in some patients who did not respond. The antigen specificity of the peripheral T cells that underwent clonal expansion was not determined. At doses of 0.1 to 3.0 mg/kg, clonal expansion of both CD4+ and CD8+ T cells in blood was seen between baseline and week 6. Partial responders in the 0.1-3.0 mg/kg groups had among the lowest normalized peripheral clonal expansion, especially among CD8+ T cells. After ivuxolimab, CD8+ T cells had more expanded clones than CD4+ T cells on average.

Patients with autoimmune disease history or receiving systemic immunosuppression were excluded from the trial. In every dose cohort, peripheral blood was drawn for TCR sequencing at baseline, cycle 4 day 1, and cycle 7 day 1. The samples were drawn from a first-in-human, open-label, multicenter phase I dose-escalation trial of ivuxolimab. Adults with locally advanced or metastatic melanoma, renal cell, hepatocellular, or head and neck squamous cell carcinoma were enrolled in the trial. Before TCR sequencing, CD4+ T cells and CD8+ T cells were sorted from peripheral blood as separate populations. To sequence the TCRbeta CDR3 region, genomic DNA was isolated from the sorted cells. The immunoSEQ Assay was used for sequencing of TCRbeta CDR3 regions. TCRdb retrieved this table from immuneACCESS and kept in-frame rearrangements only. Not all clones are present; in checked studies, unresolved V genes account for under half, and no reason is known for the remainder. For this sample there are 45,000 to 70,000 clones; 88% appear just once. Clones ranked in the top ten supply 5.5% to 7% of the sample.

Reading from cysteine to phenylalanine, the CDR3 counts 14 amino acids. Just CDR3 DNA is preserved here, 42 bases in frame from base 1. The V and J ends are trimmed by 3 bases and 6 bases, leaving 9 bases between them. The germline V gene (reference sequence) provides CDR1 MNHEY and CDR2 SMNVEV. This sample comprised CD4+ or CD8+ T cells sorted from blood, obtained in a trial of the OX40 agonist ivuxolimab. The V gene is TRBV27 and the J gene is TRBJ1-6, with TRBD1 tentatively as D gene (5 bases match). The TCR was taken from an adult with an advanced solid tumor such as melanoma, head and neck, liver or kidney cancer. The encoded CDR3 is CASSFRESNSPLHF. The DNA is TGTGCCAGCAGTTTCAGGGAGTCTAATTCACCCCTCCACTTT.